One and the same sample provided the 2 T cell receptor beta chains below, sequenced in a study of brain metastases from non-small cell lung cancer. The table came from immunoSEQ multiplex PCR; TCRdb's copy has only in-frame clones and leaves some out. The sample lists 4,100 or so clones, roughly 90% occurring once. Sequenced sample: tissue from a brain metastasis. Receptors originate from a donor aged 40 or over with non-small cell lung cancer.

The rearrangement links TRBV15 to TRBJ2-7, with a possible D match to TRBD1 (7 bases). This CDR3 comprises 15 residues. V shed 6 bases and J shed 7 bases, with 22 bases lying between them. CDR1 and CDR2 from the germline V gene are LNHNV and YYDKDF (reference sequence). The DNA of the CDR3 is TGTGCCACCAGGCAGGGGGGCCCCGCAGGTAGGGAGCAGTACTTC. Translation gives CATRQGGPAGREQYF.

The chain uses TRBV6-2 or TRBV6-3 and TRBJ2-3; D ambiguous. V lost 6 bases and J lost 2, with 12 bases in between. CDR1 MNHEY and CDR2 SVGEGT come from the germline V gene. The CDR3 is 14 residues long. CDR3 sequence reads: CASSALTTTDTQYF. The CDR3 DNA reads as TGTGCCAGCAGCGCACTCACAACCACAGATACGCAGTATTTT.